This T cell receptor beta chain is from a study of T cell clusters in autoimmune cytopenias. The V gene's germline CDR1 is DFQATT and CDR2 SNEGSKA (reference sequence). This CDR3 has 13 amino acids. Multiplex touch-down PCR amplified TRB using TRB-A and TRB-B pools in one tube. TCRdb re-called the multiplex PCR reads and catalogs CDR3 proteins one per entry, DNA excluded. This sample's table reports 9,500 to 15,000 distinct CDR3 sequences. TRB amplification used 250 ng of peripheral blood genomic DNA. The sample also formed part of further work on T cell repertoires in aging, cancer and after chemotherapy. As reported in that work: Untreated cancer patients had significantly lower blood TCR diversity than age-matched healthy donors.

The source of this sequence is a human donor in good health. The sequenced material came from peripheral blood. This rearrangement joins TRBV20-1 to TRBJ2-7; without DNA, the TCRdb call of TRBD1 cannot be checked. Here the CDR3 reads CSAAGQTTYEQYF.